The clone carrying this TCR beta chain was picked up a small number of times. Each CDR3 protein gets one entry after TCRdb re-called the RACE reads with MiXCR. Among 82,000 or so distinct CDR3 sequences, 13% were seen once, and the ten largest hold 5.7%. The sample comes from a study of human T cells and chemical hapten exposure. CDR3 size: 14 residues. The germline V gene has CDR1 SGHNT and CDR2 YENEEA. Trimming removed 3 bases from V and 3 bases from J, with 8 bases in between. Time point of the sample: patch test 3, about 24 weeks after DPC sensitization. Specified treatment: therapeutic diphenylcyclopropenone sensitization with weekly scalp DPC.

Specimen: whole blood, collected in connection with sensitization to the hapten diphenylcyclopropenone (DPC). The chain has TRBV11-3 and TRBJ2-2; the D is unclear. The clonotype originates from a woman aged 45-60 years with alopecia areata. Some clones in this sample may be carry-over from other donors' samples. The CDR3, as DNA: TGTGCCAGCAGCTTGTTGTCGGACACCGGGGAGCTGTTTTTT. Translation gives CASSLLSDTGELFF.